Described below is a single T cell receptor (beta chain) sequence and its context. The antigen remains undetermined. This sample is part of a study of cytomegalovirus exposure and HLA in healthy donors. General study findings and limits: Later work showed greater clonal expansion in HLA-associated TCR beta chains than in equally common others.

V dropped 0 bases and J dropped 4 bases, with 10 bases sitting between them. CDR1 and CDR2 from the germline V gene are LGHNA and YNFKEQ. This CDR3 comprises 15 residues. Vbeta (60) and Jbeta (13) primers were used in the PCR. Assay used: immunoSEQ multiplex PCR; TCRdb lists only in-frame clones, some missing. The sample shows 100,000 to 120,000 clones, less than 80% of them seen only once. The TCR comes from a man younger than 45 in good health and CMV-seronegative. This rearrangement joins TRBV4-2 to TRBJ2-1, with D hard to call. Sequencing was done on a sample of PBMCs. The chain's CDR3 is CASSQDRVSYNEQFF. In nucleotides, the CDR3 is TGTGCCAGCAGCCAAGATCGGGTCTCATACAATGAGCAGTTCTTC.